This passage covers 10 T cell receptor beta chains from one sample sequenced in a study of shared clonotypes between healthy human individuals. The assay was immunoSEQ multiplex PCR, and TCRdb's table has in-frame clones only and misses some. This repertoire shows more than 2,000,000 clones, roughly 92% found once; its top ten account for over 0.12%. The material sequenced was naive CD4+ T cells sorted from blood. Noted subset: CD45RA+ positively selected. Receptor source: a man in his late teens or twenties in good health.

This clone is a singleton in its sample. Other DNA sequences from this sample encode an identical CDR3 as well. The chain joins TRBV7-2 to TRBJ2-1, with TRBD2 matching over 10 bases. V lost 2 bases to trimming and J lost 7 bases; unmatched junction nucleotides: 5. Germline V gene sequence: CDR1 SGHTA, CDR2 FQGNSA. The CDR3 runs to 15 residues. The CDR3 loop is CASSLLAGGGNEQFF. Written as DNA, the CDR3 is TGTGCCAGCAGCTTATTAGCGGGAGGAGGGAATGAGCAGTTCTTC.

V usage is TRBV5-6 and J usage is TRBJ2-5, with D possibly TRBD2 on 7 matching bases. Germline CDR1 is SGHDT and CDR2 is YYEEEE. V was clipped by 4 bases and J by 5 bases, with 18 bases between them. The CDR3 is made up of 15 amino acids. The CDR3 here is CASSPNGLGGETQYF. In nucleotides, the CDR3 is TGTGCCAGCAGCCCTAACGGACTAGGGGGGGAGACCCAGTACTTC.

J is TRBJ2-4 and V is TRBV7-9, with a possible D match to TRBD2 (6 bases). CDR1 SEHNR and CDR2 FQNEAQ come from the germline V gene (reference sequence). The CDR3 loop spans 15 amino acids. V was cut by 5 bases and J by 5 bases, with 16 bases left in between. CDR3 protein: CASSAGPLPQNIQYF. CDR3 bases: TGTGCCAGCAGCGCGGGACCCCTTCCCCAAAACATTCAGTACTTC.

This chain links TRBV28 with TRBJ2-3; D is uncertain. Germline CDR1 is MDHEN and CDR2 is SYDVKM. This CDR3 has 13 residues. V gave up 5 bases and J gave up 4 bases, with 10 bases separating them. The CDR3 reads CASSPHVADTQYF. DNA of the CDR3: TGTGCCAGCAGTCCCCATGTGGCAGATACGCAGTATTTT.

The chain carries TRBV9 and TRBJ2-2, with D unresolved. V was clipped by 1 base and J by 8 bases, with 9 bases between them. Germline-derived CDR1 and CDR2 are SGDLS and YYNGEE. The CDR3 spans 13 residues. In DNA, the CDR3 is TGTGCCAGCAGCGTAAACGTATATGGGGAGCTGTTTTTT. Protein product: CASSVNVYGELFF.

The chain recombines TRBV5-1 with TRBJ2-1; the match to TRBD2 covers 9 bases. Germline V gives CDR1 SGHRS, CDR2 YFSETQ. Trimming took 0 bases from V and 3 from J; bases not matched to a gene: 4. The CDR3 loop spans 16 amino acids. CDR3 in amino acids: CASSLAGTSFYNEQFF. CDR3 in DNA: TGCGCCAGCAGCTTGGCTGGGACTAGCTTCTACAATGAGCAGTTCTTC.

This chain uses TRBV7-2 with TRBJ2-5, with a tentative D call TRBD2 (6 bases). Trimming took off 3 bases at V and 0 bases at J, with 14 bases between the two ends. CDR3 size: 16 residues. Germline-derived CDR1 and CDR2 are SGHTA and FQGNSA. The CDR3 coding sequence is TGTGCCAGCAGCTTGGCGGGAACCCTGTACCAAGAGACCCAGTACTTC. It yields the protein CASSLAGTLYQETQYF.

V gene TRBV5-4 combines with J gene TRBJ1-3, with a weak D call TRBD1 (5 bases). CDR3 length equals 14 residues. Trimming took 5 bases from V and 7 from J, leaving 16 bases between them. Per germline, CDR1 SGHNT and CDR2 YYREEE (reference sequence). The CDR3 nucleotides read TGTGCCAGCAGAAGCGACAGTCACCCGAACACCATATATTTT. Translated, it gives CASRSDSHPNTIYF.

V is TRBV30 and J is TRBJ1-2; D is unclear. This CDR3 spans 14 amino acids. Germline V lookup: CDR1 GTSNPN, CDR2 SVGIG (reference sequence). V was clipped by 1 base and J by 8 bases, with 17 bases between them. CDR3 region: CAWSALLRSSGYTF. CDR3 coding DNA: TGTGCCTGGAGTGCTCTACTTAGGTCCTCGGGCTACACCTTC.

The chain joins TRBV7-2 to TRBJ2-3; D not resolved. From germline, CDR1 is SGHTA and CDR2 FQGNSA. The CDR3 has 16 amino acids. Trimming removed 2 bases at V and 2 bases at J, with 14 bases between. CDR3: CASSLRATQVTDTQYF. CDR3 in DNA: TGTGCCAGCAGCTTAAGGGCCACCCAAGTCACAGATACGCAGTATTTT.